This entry is about one TCR beta chain. Its specificity is unknown. These data belong to a study of shared clonotypes between healthy human individuals. The CDR3 has 15 amino acids. The germline V and J ends were trimmed by 6 bases and 4 bases, with 17 bases remaining between them. CDR1 and CDR2 from the germline V gene are MDHEN and SYDVKM. Unsorted PBMC contributed 250 to 300 ng DNA, tens of thousands of T cell genomes, to each replicate PCR. Clones were read by immunoSEQ multiplex PCR, and TCRdb kept only the in-frame ones, dropping some. Altogether 400,000 to 600,000 clones are present, roughly 79% being singletons, with the ten largest covering 12%. Regarding the study as a whole: A limitation of the genetic and exposure-history diversity represented arose from few donors. It was expected that sequencing depth would affect clonotype sharing among donors.

Every donor was a Caucasian adult from Nashville, Tennessee. The source of this sequence is a woman in her thirties or forties in good health. Some clones in this sample may be carry-over from other donors' samples. Specimen: PBMCs. This chain connects TRBV28 to TRBJ2-3; either TRBD1 or TRBD2 may supply D (5 bases each). CDR3 sequence (DNA): TGTGCCAGCAGCACCGGGACCACCTGGGCAGATACGCAGTATTTT. Its protein is CASSTGTTWADTQYF.